A single sample gave rise to the 23 T cell receptor beta chains below, sequenced in a study of cytomegalovirus exposure and HLA in healthy donors. PCR was performed using 60 Vbeta and 13 Jbeta primers. Repertoires were generated with immunoSEQ multiplex PCR, while TCRdb's copy carries only in-frame clones and drops some. The sample comprises 150,000 or so clones, around 76% of which are singletons, and roughly 7.1% rests with the top ten. The sequencing input was PBMCs. The origin of the receptors is a man aged 35 to 55 in good health and CMV-seropositive.

The chain uses TRBV11-3 and TRBJ1-2; the D gene is possibly TRBD1 (6 bases). Germline values: CDR1 SGHNT, CDR2 YENEEA. V lost 4 bases, J lost 10 bases, and 16 bases lay in between. This CDR3 comprises 13 residues. CDR3: CASSYSGVGNYTF. The CDR3 region has the DNA TGTGCCAGCAGCTATTCAGGGGTGGGGAACTACACCTTC. Full variable domain (outside the CDR3, taken from reference TRBV11-3 and TRBJ1-2): EAGVVQSPRYKIIEKKQPVAFWCNPISGHNTLYWYLQNLGQGPELLIRYENEEAVDDSQLPKDRFSAERLKGVDSTLKIQPAELGDSAVYLCASSYSGVGNYTFGSGTRLTVV.

The rearrangement links TRBV25-1 to TRBJ1-2; D is unresolved. The V and J ends lost 6 bases and 2 bases respectively, with 16 bases between them. CDR3 size: 15 residues. Germline V gene lookup returns CDR1 MGHDK and CDR2 SYGVNS. The chain's CDR3 is CASRTFGKTNYGYTF. The CDR3 region has the DNA TGTGCCAGCAGGACCTTCGGAAAGACAAACTATGGCTACACCTTC.

The CDR3 loop is CASSSPGGGTGELFF. As DNA, the CDR3 is TGTGCCAGCAGTTCCCCGGGGGGGGGCACCGGGGAGCTGTTTTTT. J is TRBJ2-2 and V is TRBV6-5; 8 bases line up with TRBD2. The CDR3 runs to 15 residues. Per germline, CDR1 MNHEY and CDR2 SVGAGI. Losses at the gene ends were 4 bases for V and 4 bases for J; bases not matched to a gene: 5.

The chain employs TRBV4-2 and TRBJ1-5, with TRBD1 identical over 8 bases. Germline V gene sequence: CDR1 LGHNA, CDR2 YNFKEQ. The CDR3 is made up of 13 amino acids. V lost 2 bases, J lost 9 bases, and 3 bases stayed unmatched. CDR3 region: CASSQTGGGPQHF. DNA of the CDR3: TGTGCCAGCAGCCAAACAGGGGGGGGGCCCCAGCATTTT.

J is TRBJ2-7 and V is TRBV19; maybe TRBD1 (6 bases). The CDR3 length is 12 residues. The germline V and J ends were trimmed by 3 bases and 3 bases, with 6 bases remaining between them. Germline V gene lookup returns CDR1 LNHDA and CDR2 SQIVND (reference sequence). The CDR3 DNA reads as TGTGCCAGTAGTATGGACAGCTACGAGCAGTACTTC. It codes for CASSMDSYEQYF.

The chain has TRBV6-1 and TRBJ1-2; 7 bases line up with TRBD1. V lost 3 bases and J lost 0; bases outside the gene matches: 4. The CDR3 loop spans 15 amino acids. The germline V gene has CDR1 MNHNS and CDR2 SASEGT. The chain's CDR3 is CASSDTGTANYGYTF. The CDR3 DNA is TGTGCCAGCAGTGACACCGGGACAGCTAACTATGGCTACACCTTC.

About this clone itself: Mismatch with germline at one junction end may stem from a read error. This sample also contains other DNA sequences that code for the same CDR3. The V gene is TRBV18, the J gene TRBJ1-1; 10 bases line up with TRBD1. Per the germline V gene, CDR1 is KGHSH and CDR2 is LQKENI. The CDR3 is 17 amino acids. The chain's CDR3 is CASSSTRDRGLNTEAFF. For the CDR3, the DNA is TGCGCCAGCTCGTCAACACGGGACAGGGGCCTAAACACTGAAGCTTTCTTT.

The CDR3 nucleotides read TGTGCCAGTAGTATGAAGGCAGCGAGGGAGCAGTTCTTC. Protein product: CASSMKAAREQFF. The chain is built from TRBV19 and TRBJ2-1; D unresolved. Germline CDR1 reads LNHDA; CDR2 reads SQIVND (reference sequence). V lost 3 bases and J lost 10, with 13 bases in between. This CDR3 comprises 13 residues.

The chain recombines TRBV7-9 with TRBJ2-6; D unclear. This CDR3 contains 16 residues. V was shortened by 2 bases and J by 0 bases, with 8 bases between the two germline ends. Germline CDR1 SEHNR, CDR2 FQNEAQ (reference sequence). The CDR3 reads CASSLNTVSGANVLTF. Written as DNA, the CDR3 is TGTGCCAGCAGCTTAAATACGGTCTCTGGGGCCAACGTCCTGACTTTC.

V and J are TRBV7-3 and TRBJ2-7; D might be TRBD2 (5 bases). V lost 5 bases and J lost 11, with 7 bases in between. Germline values: CDR1 SGHTA, CDR2 FQGTGA. The CDR3 has 9 residues. The CDR3 protein is CASSPGKYF. The CDR3 DNA reads TGTGCCAGCAGCCCCGGGAAGTACTTC. Based on the CDR3 plus reference TRBV7-3 and TRBJ2-7, the full variable domain is GAGVSQTPSNKVTEKGKYVELRCDPISGHTALYWYRQSLGQGPEFLIYFQGTGAADDSGLPNDRFFAVRPEGSVSTLKIQRTERGDSAVYLCASSPGKYFGPGTRLTVT.

This clone was seen a handful of times. This chain joins TRBV10-3 and TRBJ2-2; unclear D gene. This CDR3 spans 12 amino acids. Germline assignment: CDR1 ENHRY and CDR2 SYGVKD. Trimming removed 3 bases at V and 6 bases at J, with 5 bases between. CDR3 amino acids: CAISDPAGELFF. The CDR3 nucleotides read TGTGCCATCAGTGATCCGGCCGGGGAGCTGTTTTTT.

This clone was counted only a few times. The V and J genes are TRBV2 and TRBJ2-2; 9 bases align to TRBD1. Trimming took 6 bases from V and 4 from J; bases not matched to a gene: 3. The CDR3 runs 14 residues. From germline, CDR1 is SNHLY and CDR2 FYNNEI. In DNA, the CDR3 is TGTGCCAGCAGACAGGGGGCGGGCACCGGGGAGCTGTTTTTT. As protein: CASRQGAGTGELFF.

The genes are TRBV7-9 and TRBJ2-3; D not certain. Germline CDR1 is SEHNR and CDR2 is FQNEAQ (reference sequence). Trimming cost V 6 bases and J 4 bases, with 14 bases left between them. The CDR3 is 14 residues long. The CDR3 protein is CASRAPPSPDTQYF. The CDR3 DNA follows: TGTGCCAGCAGGGCCCCTCCTTCCCCAGATACGCAGTATTTT.

The rearrangement links TRBV6-1 to TRBJ1-1; tentatively, D is TRBD1 (6 bases). The CDR3 spans 14 residues. Germline V gene data show CDR1 as MNHNS and CDR2 as SASEGT. V was clipped by 5 bases and J by 5 bases, with 15 bases between them. In DNA form, the CDR3 reads TGTGCCAGCAGTACCGGGGGGGGCGGGACTGAAGCTTTCTTT. Amino acid sequence: CASSTGGGGTEAFF.

The rearrangement uses TRBV2 and TRBJ2-7, with D perhaps matching TRBD1 (6 bases). V was trimmed by 4 bases and J by 3 bases, leaving 13 bases between them. The CDR3 has 14 amino acids. In germline, CDR1 is SNHLY, CDR2 FYNNEI. The CDR3 region is CASSGRGRGYEQYF. The CDR3 coding sequence is TGTGCCAGCAGTGGCCGGGGCAGGGGCTACGAGCAGTACTTC.

Note on this clone: This specimen includes other DNA sequences encoding the same CDR3. V gene TRBV4-1 combines with J gene TRBJ1-5, with D unresolved. V lost 3 bases, J lost 2 bases, and 8 bases lay in between. The germline CDR1 and CDR2 sequences are MGHRA and YSYEKL. The CDR3 totals 14 residues. The CDR3 reads CASSQETGNQPQHF. Here the CDR3 DNA reads TGCGCCAGCAGCCAGGAGACCGGCAATCAGCCCCAGCATTTT.

The chain uses TRBV4-3 and TRBJ2-2; a possible D gene is TRBD2 (5 bases). Trimming stripped 1 base from V and 6 bases from J, with 9 bases between. CDR3 length equals 14 residues. CDR1 is LGHNA, CDR2 YSLEER, per germline. For the CDR3, the DNA is TGCGCCAGCAGCCAAGTAGAGAGGGCCGGGGAGCTGTTTTTT. Encoded protein: CASSQVERAGELFF.

The chain combines TRBV5-5 with TRBJ2-2; D perhaps matches TRBD1 (5 bases). V was clipped by 2 bases and J by 0 bases, with 11 bases between them. The CDR3 length is 16 residues. The V gene's germline CDR1 is SGHKS and CDR2 YYEKEE (reference sequence). In nucleotides, the CDR3 is TGTGCCAGCAGCTTTAGGGGTCTCCCGAACACCGGGGAGCTGTTTTTT. It yields the protein CASSFRGLPNTGELFF.

The chain carries TRBV5-5 and TRBJ1-6; no firm D call. CDR1 and CDR2 from the germline V gene are SGHKS and YYEKEE (reference sequence). Trimming took off 4 bases at V and 9 bases at J, with 11 bases between the two ends. CDR3 length equals 13 residues. The CDR3, as DNA: TGTGCCAGCAGCCTCCAGTCTAGTTCACCCCTCCACTTT. This sequence encodes CASSLQSSSPLHF.

This clone was seen a handful of times. The chain recombines TRBV9 with TRBJ2-7, with TRBD1 as a possible D gene (6 bases). V lost 0 bases and J lost 0, with 10 bases in between. The CDR3 covers 15 residues. Germline V gene data show CDR1 as SGDLS and CDR2 as YYNGEE. CDR3: CASSVATGISYEQYF. The CDR3 DNA reads as TGTGCCAGCAGCGTAGCCACAGGGATCTCCTACGAGCAGTACTTC.

This clone showed up just once. The chain has TRBV4-2 and TRBJ2-7; TRBD2 aligns across 12 bases. Germline loops: CDR1 LGHNA, CDR2 YNFKEQ. This CDR3 spans 18 amino acids. Losses at the gene ends were 0 bases for V and 0 bases for J; bases not matched to a gene: 6. This CDR3 reads CASSQDSRTSGDSYEQYF. The DNA of the CDR3 is TGTGCCAGCAGCCAAGATTCCCGGACTAGCGGGGACTCCTACGAGCAGTACTTC.

This clone was recorded a few times. V is TRBV4-1 and J is TRBJ1-5, with a possible D match to TRBD1 (6 bases). Germline lookup yields CDR1 MGHRA and CDR2 YSYEKL. Trimming cost V 4 bases and J 0 bases, with 16 bases left between them. This CDR3 contains 17 residues. The DNA for the CDR3 is TGCGCCAGCAGCCTTGCAGGGGCCATTTTTAGCAATCAGCCCCAGCATTTT. Residues: CASSLAGAIFSNQPQHF.

This clone was counted once. The chain carries TRBV4-2 and TRBJ2-1; 9 nucleotides agree with TRBD2. The CDR3 totals 15 residues. CDR1 and CDR2 (germline): LGHNA, YNFKEQ. V was clipped by 5 bases and J by 5 bases; unmatched bases: 7. The CDR3 DNA sequence: TGTGCCAGCAGCACCCGCGGGGGGGCCAACAATGAGCAGTTCTTC. Its protein is CASSTRGGANNEQFF.